One TCR beta chain is described in this entry. Per the original data handling: Estimation of nucleated cell counts relied on the amplification of reference gene primers. Profiled with immunoSEQ multiplex PCR; TCRdb holds only in-frame clones, not every one. V and J calls and clone size are given by that table; D and trimming were obtained from the DNA. The sample carries about 35,000 clones, roughly 87% recorded once. J lost 5 bases, V lost 6 bases, and 5 bases had no gene match. Germline V gives CDR1 LNHDA, CDR2 SQIVND (reference sequence). The CDR3 is 14 amino acids. The sample originates from a study of blood T cell repertoires in COVID-19. Overall study: The United States, Italy and Spain were the sources of the acute and convalescent COVID-19 samples. Sample material is recorded as cDNA or gDNA derived from T cells, B-cell-depleted T cells, or PBMCs.

The sequencing input was peripheral blood. The TCR sequence derives from a man older than 75 with acute or convalescent COVID-19. The chain is built from TRBV19 and TRBJ2-2; TRBD1 matches 8 bases. In DNA form, the CDR3 reads TGTGCCAGTAGAGGACAGGGTATAACCGGGGAGCTGTTTTTT. Its protein is CASRGQGITGELFF.